This T cell receptor (beta chain) derives from a study of blood T cell repertoires in COVID-19. Study in general: There were acute and convalescent COVID-19 samples, and they came from the United States, Italy and Spain.

Per the germline V gene, CDR1 is SGHNT and CDR2 is YYREEE (reference sequence). The CDR3 extends over 13 amino acids. V was cut by 4 bases and J by 4 bases, with 11 bases left in between. The method was immunoSEQ multiplex PCR; TCRdb's version includes in-frame clones alone and lacks a portion of them. Of more than 60,000 clones in the sample, over 75% were seen once. The rearrangement uses TRBV5-4 and TRBJ2-5; the D is unclear. The sequencing input was peripheral blood. The sequence derives from a human donor in a cohort sampled during active COVID-19. In DNA, the CDR3 is TGTGCCAGCAGCGGCCACAGTGTAGAGACCCAGTACTTC. As protein: CASSGHSVETQYF.